The clone carrying this TCR beta chain was counted once. Its antigen is as yet unknown. This record comes from a study of PD-1 blockade in mismatch repair-deficient tumors. Time point in this sample: identical roughly eleven-day culture without peptide (control). Mismatch repair deficiency was confirmed in all patients, by PCR or immunohistochemistry. The TCR-sequenced patients were a few responders to pembrolizumab. In germline, CDR1 is MDHEN, CDR2 SYDVKM. The CDR3 contains 12 residues. The V gene lost 5 bases and the J gene lost 3 bases, with 8 bases spanning the gap. Study conclusions and caveats: Tumor-resident clones, often undetectable pretreatment in blood, expanded then contracted after pembrolizumab. All three positive peptides came from frameshift mutations, yielding around 140 blood TCRs.

Clones were read by immunoSEQ multiplex PCR, and TCRdb kept only the in-frame ones, dropping some. The sample includes some 14,000 clones, 86% of them seen just once. Sequenced here: cells cultured in vitro, sampled from a patient treated with pembrolizumab. This TCR was sampled from an adult with mismatch repair-deficient cancer. The chain couples TRBV28 to TRBJ2-7; perhaps TRBD2 as D (5 bases). The CDR3 DNA reads as TGTGCCAGCAGTGTCCGGGGCTACGAGCAGTACTTC. It translates to CASSVRGYEQYF.